This section outlines one TCR beta chain sequence together with its context. This record belongs to a study of blood T cell repertoires in COVID-19. Study-level background: The cDNA or gDNA used as material had been derived from T cells, B-cell-depleted T cells, or PBMCs.

This CDR3 spans 16 amino acids. Germline CDR1 reads SGHRS; CDR2 reads YFSETQ. After removal of 4 bases from V and 6 bases from J, the junction contained 15 bases not matched to a gene. Here immunoSEQ multiplex PCR was the method, and the copy in TCRdb shows in-frame clones only, minus some. The data show hundreds of thousands of clones, approximately 90% seen once. Cohort assignment relied on participant-reported clinical history. Two negative PCRs, clearance, or symptom resolution characterized the recovered Cohort 3 donors. The sequenced material came from PBMCs or T cells enriched from blood (not recorded which). The receptor was isolated from a middle-aged woman who had recovered from COVID-19. The gene calls are TRBV5-1 and TRBJ1-1; 7 positions agree with TRBD1. The CDR3 nucleotides are TGCGCCAGCAGCCCCCTGACAGGGCTCTTTTTCTCTGAAGCTTTCTTT. It is translated as CASSPLTGLFFSEAFF.